The 13 T cell receptor beta chains below all came from one sample that was sequenced in a study of cytomegalovirus exposure and HLA in healthy donors. Some clones are missing from TCRdb's copy, which holds only in-frame ones; the method was immunoSEQ multiplex PCR. The repertoire includes about 130,000 clones, approximately 84% of them detected once, and about 32% sits in the top ten. Sequenced: PBMCs. These receptors all stem from a man aged 25-40 years in good health and CMV-seropositive.

This sequence joins TRBV10-2 and TRBJ2-7; D may be TRBD1 (6 bases). Per germline, CDR1 WSHSY and CDR2 SAAADI. The CDR3 spans 15 residues. Deletions cut 3 bases from V and 5 bases from J, with 17 bases between. In DNA form, the CDR3 reads TGCGCCAGCAGTGACGGACAGACTATTCGGAACGAGCAGTACTTC. This gives the protein CASSDGQTIRNEQYF.

The chain has TRBV5-1 and TRBJ2-5; 9 bases fit TRBD1. After removal of 4 bases from V and 5 bases from J, the junction contained 9 bases not matched to a gene. CDR1 is SGHRS and CDR2 is YFSETQ in the germline V gene. CDR3 size: 15 residues. DNA for the CDR3: TGCGCCAGCAGCCTCGGACAGGGGAAAGTGGAGACCCAGTACTTC. Translated, it gives CASSLGQGKVETQYF.

The chain recombines TRBV19 with TRBJ2-7, with TRBD2 matching 8 bases. Germline CDR1 is LNHDA and CDR2 is SQIVND (reference sequence). This CDR3 is 13 amino acids long. V lost 6 bases, J lost 4 bases, and 5 bases stayed unmatched. The CDR3 DNA follows: TGTGCCAGTAGGGCGGGAGGTCGTTACGAGCAGTACTTC. Translation gives CASRAGGRYEQYF.

The chain has TRBV2 and TRBJ2-1; 9 positions agree with TRBD1. The CDR3 runs 14 residues. V trimming: 4 bases; J trimming: 3 bases; junction bases outside the gene matches: 1. From germline, CDR1 is SNHLY and CDR2 FYNNEI. The CDR3: CASSAGQGYNEQFF. The DNA for the CDR3 is TGTGCCAGCAGTGCGGGACAGGGCTACAATGAGCAGTTCTTC.

V and J are TRBV29-1 and TRBJ2-6; 8 bases match TRBD1. Germline V gene lookup returns CDR1 SQVTM and CDR2 ANQGSEA. Germline trimming cut 3 bases from V and 0 bases from J; bases unmatched to any gene: 7. The CDR3 extends over 17 amino acids. The CDR3 here is CSVEAGQVDSGANVLTF. The CDR3 nucleotides read TGCAGCGTTGAGGCGGGACAGGTCGACTCTGGGGCCAACGTCCTGACTTTC.

J is TRBJ2-3 and V is TRBV4-1, with TRBD2 identical over 7 bases. The length of the CDR3 is 16 residues. Germline V gives CDR1 MGHRA, CDR2 YSYEKL. Germline trimming cut 1 base from V and 2 bases from J; bases unmatched to any gene: 6. CDR3 in amino acids: CASSQGRGGYTDTQYF. The CDR3 coding sequence is TGCGCCAGCAGCCAAGGGAGGGGAGGGTACACAGATACGCAGTATTTT.

The CDR3 DNA reads as TGTGCCAGCAGCCAAGAGTCCTCCCAAGAGACCCAGTACTTC. This encodes CASSQESSQETQYF. The gene calls are TRBV4-2 and TRBJ2-5; D is unresolved. V shed 0 bases and J shed 1 base, with 6 bases lying between them. CDR3 length: 14 amino acids. Germline V CDR1 and CDR2: LGHNA, YNFKEQ.

CDR3 sequence: CAWRVPGKNTEAFF. Written as DNA, the CDR3 is TGTGCCTGGAGAGTTCCGGGAAAAAACACTGAAGCTTTCTTT. V gene TRBV30 combines with J gene TRBJ1-1; D unclear. Per the germline V gene, CDR1 is GTSNPN and CDR2 is SVGIG (reference sequence). This CDR3 has 14 residues. Trimming removed 3 bases at V and 2 bases at J, with 13 bases between.

This clone appeared a single time. The chain combines TRBV9 with TRBJ2-1; 15 bases are shared with TRBD2. This CDR3 region has 15 residues. The germline gives CDR1 SGDLS, CDR2 YYNGEE. V lost 3 bases, J lost 10 bases, and 5 bases stayed unmatched. In DNA form, the CDR3 reads TGTGCCAGCAGCGGGGCGGGACTAGCGGGGGGCGAGCAGTTCTTC. Translated, it gives CASSGAGLAGGEQFF. Together with reference TRBV9 and TRBJ2-1, the CDR3 gives the full variable domain: DSGVTQTPKHLITATGQRVTLRCSPRSGDLSVYWYQQSLDQGLQFLIQYYNGEERAKGNILERFSAQQFPDLHSELNLSSLELGDSALYFCASSGAGLAGGEQFFGPGTRLTVL.

The V and J genes are TRBV5-4 and TRBJ1-1, with D possibly TRBD1 on 5 matching bases. Germline V gene data show CDR1 as SGHNT and CDR2 as YYREEE (reference sequence). This CDR3 is 15 amino acids long. The V end lost 0 bases, the J end lost 5 bases, and 14 bases lay between the germline ends. The CDR3 here is CASSLGRAIGTEAFF. For the CDR3, the DNA is TGTGCCAGCAGCTTGGGCAGGGCTATAGGGACTGAAGCTTTCTTT.

This sequence joins TRBV18 and TRBJ2-1; 9 positions match TRBD2. Germline loops: CDR1 KGHSH, CDR2 LQKENI. This CDR3 has 14 residues. With 5 bases clipped from V and 4 bases from J, the junction kept 3 bases outside the gene matches. The DNA of the CDR3 is TGTGCCAGCTCATCGACTAGCGGATACAATGAGCAGTTCTTC. Protein: CASSSTSGYNEQFF.

The chain couples TRBV11-2 to TRBJ1-2; D might be TRBD1 (5 bases). Germline assignment: CDR1 SGHAT and CDR2 FQNNGV. The ends were cut back, 3 bases at V and 8 bases at J, with 13 bases in the middle. The CDR3 length is 13 residues. As DNA, the CDR3 is TGTGCCAGCAGCTTGTTTCCAGGGTCCGGCTACACCTTC. Its translation is CASSLFPGSGYTF.

The rearrangement joins TRBV9 to TRBJ1-1; D unclear. The germline CDR1 and CDR2 sequences are SGDLS and YYNGEE. The CDR3 spans 13 residues. V lost 0 bases and J lost 11, with 14 bases in between. CDR3 in amino acids: CASSVVGQDGAFF. The DNA of the CDR3 is TGTGCCAGCAGCGTAGTTGGGCAGGATGGCGCTTTCTTT.